The 15 T cell receptor beta chains below all came from one sample that was sequenced in a study of blood T cell repertoires in COVID-19. Profiled with immunoSEQ multiplex PCR; TCRdb holds only in-frame clones, not every one. In the table there are about 250,000 clones, 80% to 85% of which are singletons. Sequenced sample: peripheral blood. These receptors originate from a person aged 65 to 85 with COVID-19, enrolled during active disease.

The rearrangement links TRBV5-6 to TRBJ2-7; tentative D call: TRBD2 (6 bases). There are 15 residues in the CDR3. V lost 4 bases to trimming and J lost 2 bases, with 16 bases between them. Germline V CDR1 and CDR2: SGHDT, YYEEEE. The chain's CDR3 is CASSPVGREPYEQYF. As DNA, the CDR3 is TGTGCCAGCAGCCCTGTCGGTCGGGAGCCCTACGAGCAGTACTTC. The whole variable domain, filled in from reference TRBV5-6 and TRBJ2-7, reads DAGVTQSPTHLIKTRGQQVTLRCSPKSGHDTVSWYQQALGQGPQFIFQYYEEEERQRGNFPDRFSGHQFPNYSSELNVNALLLGDSALYLCASSPVGREPYEQYFGPGTRLTVT.

The rearrangement joins TRBV27 to TRBJ1-5, with 7 positions matching TRBD1. The CDR3 runs to 15 residues. The V gene's germline CDR1 is MNHEY and CDR2 SMNVEV (reference sequence). V dropped 5 bases and J dropped 5; count of bases not matched to a gene: 9. CDR3 nucleotide sequence: TGTGCCAGCAGTGCCATGACAGGGTTGGATCAGCCCCAGCATTTT. Translation gives CASSAMTGLDQPQHF.

The chain carries TRBV5-1 and TRBJ1-6; weak D call: TRBD1 (6 bases). The CDR3 sequence is 16 residues long. Germline CDR1 is SGHRS and CDR2 is YFSETQ. V was pared by 2 bases and J by 7 bases, with 16 bases between. CDR3 in amino acids: CASSLPQARGNSPLHF. The CDR3 DNA reads TGCGCCAGCAGCTTACCCCAAGCCAGGGGAAATTCACCCCTCCACTTT.

J is TRBJ1-5 and V is TRBV7-2, with D perhaps matching TRBD1 (5 bases). The CDR3 spans 15 residues. V was pared by 4 bases and J by 5 bases, with 15 bases between. Germline V gene data show CDR1 as SGHTA and CDR2 as FQGNSA. The CDR3 region has the DNA TGTGCCAGCAGCTATAATTGGGGGAGGTATCAGCCCCAGCATTTT. Translation gives CASSYNWGRYQPQHF.

This chain links TRBV3-1 (or the pseudogene TRBV3-2) with TRBJ2-2; 12 bases fit TRBD2. J lost 6 bases, V lost 4 bases, and 9 bases had no gene match. The CDR3 runs 17 residues. Germline lookup yields CDR1 LGHDT and CDR2 YNNKEL (reference sequence). CDR3 coding DNA: TGTGCCAGCAGCCCTCGACTAGCGGGAGCGGGGGCCGGGGAGCTGTTTTTT. Translating it yields CASSPRLAGAGAGELFF.

In its sample, this clone was seen once. The chain uses TRBV2 and TRBJ1-2; no clear D gene. The CDR3 totals 14 residues. CDR1 is SNHLY and CDR2 is FYNNEI in the germline V gene. Trimming left V 4 bases short and J 6 bases short, with 15 bases between. CDR3 amino acids: CASSVEGRTNGYTF. For the CDR3, the DNA is TGTGCCAGCAGTGTGGAGGGAAGGACTAATGGCTACACCTTC.

This chain uses TRBV5-1 with TRBJ2-4; the match to TRBD2 covers 7 bases. Germline lookup yields CDR1 SGHRS and CDR2 YFSETQ. The V gene end was trimmed by 5 bases and the J gene end by 8 bases; junction bases not matched to a gene: 1. The CDR3 has 11 amino acids. In nucleotides, the CDR3 is TGCGCCAGCAGAAGCGGGGACATTCAGTACTTC. Protein: CASRSGDIQYF.

The V and J genes are TRBV5-8 and TRBJ2-2, with D possibly matching TRBD1 (5 bases). The CDR3 covers 14 residues. V shed 5 bases and J shed 2 bases, with 10 bases lying between them. Germline CDR1 SGHTS, CDR2 YDEGEE. The CDR3 sequence: CASRSDSNTGELFF. The CDR3 nucleotides are TGTGCCAGCAGGTCCGACAGTAACACCGGGGAGCTGTTTTTT.

This clone was detected only once. The J gene is TRBJ1-5, the V gene TRBV27; 7 bases agree with TRBD1. The CDR3 length is 14 residues. Germline loops: CDR1 MNHEY, CDR2 SMNVEV (reference sequence). The ends lost 6 bases at V and 6 bases at J; junction bases unmatched: 8. CDR3 coding DNA: TGTGCCAGCAGGGGACCAGGGGGTCGTCAGCCCCAGCATTTT. Its protein is CASRGPGGRQPQHF.

The chain couples TRBV15 to TRBJ1-2; tentative D call: TRBD1 (6 bases). This CDR3 is 14 amino acids long. Deletions cut 0 bases from V and 7 bases from J, with 12 bases between. CDR1 LNHNV and CDR2 YYDKDF come from the germline V gene (reference sequence). CDR3 amino acids: CATSRDYRAGGYTF. For the CDR3, the DNA is TGTGCCACCAGCAGAGATTACAGGGCGGGTGGCTACACCTTC. The full variable domain, completed using reference TRBV15 and TRBJ1-2, is DAMVIQNPRYQVTQFGKPVTLSCSQTLNHNVMYWYQQKSSQAPKLLFHYYDKDFNNEADTPDNFQSRRPNTSFCFLDIRSPGLGDTAMYLCATSRDYRAGGYTFGSGTRLTVV.

V is TRBV7-9 and J is TRBJ1-2, with D possibly being TRBD1 (6 bases). Germline assignment: CDR1 SEHNR and CDR2 FQNEAQ (reference sequence). The CDR3 spans 14 residues. Trimming left V 5 bases short and J 0 bases short, with 10 bases between. The CDR3 loop reads CASSQDRANYGYTF. The CDR3 bases are TGTGCCAGCAGCCAGGACAGAGCTAACTATGGCTACACCTTC.

V is TRBV19 and J is TRBJ2-1; 7 nucleotides align to TRBD2. Germline V gene sequence: CDR1 LNHDA, CDR2 SQIVND (reference sequence). J lost 5 bases, V lost 4 bases, and 14 bases had no gene match. The CDR3 length is 17 residues. The CDR3 is CASSTTGTPRGNNEQFF. The DNA of the CDR3 is TGTGCCAGTAGTACAACCGGGACCCCGCGGGGGAACAATGAGCAGTTCTTC. Full variable domain (remainder filled in from reference TRBV19 and TRBJ2-1): DGGITQSPKYLFRKEGQNVTLSCEQNLNHDAMYWYRQDPGQGLRLIYYSQIVNDFQKGDIAEGYSVSREKKESFPLTVTSAQKNPTAFYLCASSTTGTPRGNNEQFFGPGTRLTVL.

The chain uses TRBV20-1 and TRBJ1-1; TRBD1 is a possible D gene (6 bases). CDR1 is DFQATT, CDR2 SNEGSKA, per germline (reference sequence). Deletions cut 7 bases from V and 8 bases from J, with 11 bases between. This CDR3 region has 10 residues. In DNA form, the CDR3 reads TGCAGTGGGAGGGGGGGCGAAGCTTTCTTT. Amino acids: CSGRGGEAFF.

The chain couples TRBV11-3 to TRBJ1-6; D ambiguous. Trimming removed 10 bases from V and 5 bases from J, with 18 bases in between. Germline CDR1 is SGHNT and CDR2 is YENEEA. This CDR3 region has 15 residues. The CDR3 nucleotides read TGTGCCAATTCAAAAGAGACACTAGATAATTCACCCCTCCACTTT. This translates into CANSKETLDNSPLHF.

This clone came up once. The rearrangement uses TRBV11-2 and TRBJ2-7, with D perhaps matching TRBD1 (6 bases). This CDR3 spans 14 amino acids. Looked up from germline, CDR1 is SGHAT and CDR2 is FQNNGV. V lost 5 bases, J lost 5 bases, and 16 bases lay in between. CDR3 sequence reads: CASSQGWWTDEQYF. For the CDR3, the DNA is TGTGCCAGCAGCCAGGGGTGGTGGACGGACGAGCAGTACTTC.